This T cell receptor (beta chain) comes out of a study of cytomegalovirus exposure and HLA in healthy donors. From germline, CDR1 is SGHRS and CDR2 YFSETQ. V was shortened by 2 bases and J by 8 bases, with 11 bases between the two germline ends. The CDR3 sequence is 14 residues long. PCR involved 60 Vbeta and 13 Jbeta primers. The protocol was immunoSEQ multiplex PCR, while the TCRdb copy is restricted to in-frame clones and leaves out a portion. The repertoire consists of under 200,000 clones, with 79% occurring once and the leading ten covering roughly 4.5%. V gene TRBV5-1 combines with J gene TRBJ1-6; weak D call: TRBD1 (6 bases). This TCR derives from a woman aged 25 to 39 in good health and CMV-seropositive. Material for sequencing was PBMCs. DNA for the CDR3: TGCGCCAGCAGCTTCACACAGGGCTATTCACCCCTCCACTTT. It specifies CASSFTQGYSPLHF.